The table lists the clone carrying this T cell receptor (beta chain) with a count of one. The CDR3 contains 19 residues. Germline loops: CDR1 MNHEY, CDR2 SMNVEV (reference sequence). V was pared by 3 bases and J by 0 bases, with 11 bases of the junction left unmatched. The data derive from a study of cytomegalovirus exposure and HLA in healthy donors. Profiling relied on immunoSEQ multiplex PCR, and the TCRdb table lists in-frame clones only, not all of them. Among about 66,000 clones listed, about 97% were seen once. V and J are TRBV27 and TRBJ2-1; 10 bases match TRBD2. Sequenced input: PBMCs. The receptor comes from a young woman in good health and CMV-seropositive. The chain's CDR3 is CASSLRSSGSSFSYNEQFF. CDR3 DNA sequence: TGTGCCAGCAGTTTGAGGTCTAGCGGGAGTAGTTTCTCCTACAATGAGCAGTTCTTC.